The T cell receptor (beta chain) described here comes from a study of lymphopenia after photon versus proton radiotherapy. Overall study results and limits: A bigger post-nadir fall in TCR diversity correlated inversely with survival time in deceased patients. Proton therapy kept repertoires fairly stable, unlike photons, which gained effector/memory cells.

Details on this clone: Its antigen is still unknown.

Here immunoSEQ multiplex PCR was the method, and the copy in TCRdb shows in-frame clones only, minus some. The sample has approximately 30,000 clones; about four fifths are singletons. The source is a man aged 45-65 years with gastric cancer. The sample here was peripheral blood, taken from a patient treated with photon-based radiotherapy.

The CDR3 DNA reads as TGTGCCAGCAGCGTAGGACCGGTTCAAAACACTGAAGCTTTCTTT. Translating gives CASSVGPVQNTEAFF. V is TRBV9 and J is TRBJ1-1; D gene uncertain. This CDR3 is built from 15 residues. Germline assignment: CDR1 SGDLS and CDR2 YYNGEE. Trimming cost V 0 bases and J 2 bases, with 11 bases left between them. The entire variable domain, with the rest obtained from reference TRBV9 and TRBJ1-1, is as follows: DSGVTQTPKHLITATGQRVTLRCSPRSGDLSVYWYQQSLDQGLQFLIQYYNGEERAKGNILERFSAQQFPDLHSELNLSSLELGDSALYFCASSVGPVQNTEAFFGQGTRLTVV.